This TCR beta chain was documented in a study of identical twins. Study findings and constraints: There was more out-of-frame TCR alpha sharing in monozygotic twins than models estimated. A lower insertion count was a feature of abundant cord blood beta clonotypes, with no such feature in memory repertoires.

This CDR3 has 15 residues. Trimming shortened V by 1 base and J by 3 bases, and 10 bases separated the two germline ends. Per the germline V gene, CDR1 is LGHDT and CDR2 is YNNKEL (reference sequence). In TCRdb, the 5' RACE reads were re-called with MiXCR into one record per CDR3 protein. The profile shows hundreds of thousands of distinct CDR3 sequences, about 14% of them singletons. This clonotype was seen a handful of times. What it binds is not known. The V gene is TRBV3-1, the J gene TRBJ2-1; D not certain. The receptor was derived from a woman aged 18-29 years in good health. The sample consisted of memory (CD45RO+) T cells sorted from blood. The CDR3 DNA reads TGTGCCAGCAGCCAAGGGGGTAGCATCTACAATGAGCAGTTCTTC. Translation: CASSQGGSIYNEQFF.